These T cell receptor beta chains were read from a single sample in a study of CD8 T cells in ankylosing spondylitis. TCRdb redid the calling of the 5' RACE reads with MiXCR, one entry per CDR3 protein. The sample records about 540,000 distinct CDR3 sequences, roughly 13% being singletons. Sequenced sample: blood, either unsorted or a sorted T cell fraction (not recorded which). These receptors all come from a male donor with ankylosing spondylitis. CDR3s include the opening cysteine and the closing phenylalanine or tryptophan. The D gene is left open where the match is weak. Clone size, where shown, is once, few, many, or a class for clones that have expanded.

clone_size,d_call,v_call,j_call,cdr3_nt,cdr3_aa
-,TRBD2,TRBV7-9,TRBJ2-3,TGTGCCAGCAGCCCGCACGGTCGCGGGAGGGACCCAGATACGCAGTATTTT,CASSPHGRGRDPDTQYF
few,-,TRBV6-6,TRBJ2-5,TGTGCCAGCAGGGCGGAAGTTAGAGAGACCCAGTACTTC,CASRAEVRETQYF
-,TRBD2,TRBV25-1,TRBJ2-5,TGTGCCAGCAGTGAAGCCAGGGGGCTAGCGGGAGGAGAGACCCAGTACTTC,CASSEARGLAGGETQYF
-,TRBD2,TRBV14,TRBJ2-2,TGTGCCAGCAGCCAAGAATCGGGGGGGATAACCGGGGAGCTGTTTTTT,CASSQESGGITGELFF
-,TRBD1,TRBV11-3,TRBJ2-1,TGTGCCAGCAGCGGCCGACAGGGGGCCTATGAGCAGTTCTTC,CASSGRQGAYEQFF
-,-,TRBV6-1,TRBJ1-1,TGTGCCAGCACCCGGCCAGGGGCTTCGAACACTGAAGCTTTCTTT,CASTRPGASNTEAFF
many,-,TRBV5-1,TRBJ2-2,TGCGCCAGCAGCTTGGAACCAGCGGGTAGCACCGGGGAGCTGTTTTTT,CASSLEPAGSTGELFF
many,-,TRBV5-1,TRBJ2-1,TGCGCCAGCAGCTTGGGGGACCACTACAATGAGCAGTTCTTC,CASSLGDHYNEQFF
few,TRBD1,TRBV25-1,TRBJ1-5,TGTGCCAGCAGTGGAACGGACAGGGGTGATCAGCCCCAGCATTTT,CASSGTDRGDQPQHF
many,TRBD2,TRBV5-1,TRBJ2-1,TGCGCCAGCAGCCTAAACCCTGGACTAGCGGACTACAATGAGCAGTTCTTC,CASSLNPGLADYNEQFF
-,-,TRBV4-2,TRBJ2-1,TGTGCCAGCAGCCAAGATAGGTATTACAATGAGCAGTTCTTC,CASSQDRYYNEQFF
few,TRBD2,TRBV24-1,TRBJ2-3,TGTGCCACCAGTGATCCCCTATCGGGAGGGCCGGCAGATACGCAGTATTTT,CATSDPLSGGPADTQYF
many,-,TRBV7-9,TRBJ2-5,TGTGCCAGCAGCTTACTCTCTACCCAAGAGACCCAGTACTTC,CASSLLSTQETQYF
-,TRBD2,TRBV9,TRBJ2-1,TGTGCCGGCAGCGTAGATGCGGGAGTGGTCCGGGATGAGCAGTTCTTC,CAGSVDAGVVRDEQFF
few,TRBD1,TRBV7-8,TRBJ1-4,TGTGCCAGCAGCTCCGGGACAGGGTCTAATGAAAAACTGTTTTTT,CASSSGTGSNEKLFF
-,TRBD1,TRBV20-1,TRBJ2-7,TGCAGTGCTAGACTACAGGGGGCGTACGAGCAGTACTTC,CSARLQGAYEQYF
-,-,TRBV27,TRBJ1-4,TGTGCCAGCAGGAAATCGGGCGGCGGGAGGGAAAAACTGTTTTTT,CASRKSGGGREKLFF
-,-,TRBV20-1,TRBJ2-5,TGCAGTGCTAGCGCTTTAGGGGGGTTCCAAGAGACCCAGTACTTC,CSASALGGFQETQYF
few,-,TRBV5-1,TRBJ2-1,TGCGCCAGCAGCTTGGATTTGGGGGGCTCCTACAATGAGCAGTTCTTC,CASSLDLGGSYNEQFF
-,-,TRBV14,TRBJ1-2,TGTGCCAGCAGCCAAGGTGTCAGGGCGAACTATGGCTACACCTTC,CASSQGVRANYGYTF
-,-,TRBV5-1,TRBJ2-2,TGCGCCAGCAGCATGGTACAGGGCTCGAACACCGGGGAGCTGTTTTTT,CASSMVQGSNTGELFF
-,-,TRBV18,TRBJ2-7,TGTGCCAGCTCCCCATCAGAGGGCGAGCAGTACTTC,CASSPSEGEQYF
-,-,TRBV11-2,TRBJ2-6,TGTGCCAGCTCCCGCCGCAGGAATTCTGGGGCCAACGTCCTGACTTTC,CASSRRRNSGANVLTF
-,TRBD1,TRBV5-1,TRBJ1-5,TGCGCCAGCAGCTTGGAGGGGGCTGGTAATCAGCCCCAGCATTTT,CASSLEGAGNQPQHF
few,TRBD1,TRBV11-1,TRBJ2-4,TGTGCCAGCAGCCTCCAGGGACAGACCAGAAACATTCAGTACTTC,CASSLQGQTRNIQYF
few,TRBD1,TRBV15,TRBJ2-5,TGTGCCACCAGCAGAGATCGGCCCCGGACAGGAGAGACCCAGTACTTC,CATSRDRPRTGETQYF
-,-,TRBV10-3,TRBJ1-1,TGTGCCATCACCCAGGGTGGGGCGGAGACTGAAGCTTTCTTT,CAITQGGAETEAFF
-,TRBD2,TRBV4-1,TRBJ2-7,TGCGCCAGCAGCCAGCCGGGACTAGGCTACGAGCAGTACTTC,CASSQPGLGYEQYF
-,TRBD1,TRBV3-1,TRBJ2-1,TGTGTCAGCAGCCAAGGTACAGGGGGGCCCTACAATGAGCAGTTCTTC,CVSSQGTGGPYNEQFF
-,TRBD2,TRBV5-1,TRBJ2-1,TGCGCCAGCAGCTGGGGGACTAGCGGGAGGAGGGGGGAGCAGTTCTTC,CASSWGTSGRRGEQFF
-,-,TRBV20-1,TRBJ2-1,TGCAGTGCTGGGGTCGCCGGGCCCAATGAGAAGTTCTTC,CSAGVAGPNEKFF
few,TRBD1,TRBV20-1,TRBJ2-3,TGCAGTGCTAGACAACCGTTCACAGGGGTGGACACAGATACGCAGTATTTT,CSARQPFTGVDTDTQYF
-,-,TRBV19,TRBJ1-1,TGTGCCAGTAGTACACGACAGGTAGAGGGATATGGCACTGAAGCTTTCTTT,CASSTRQVEGYGTEAFF
many,-,TRBV10-3,TRBJ1-1,TGTGCCATCAAAAGAACCGGGACACACACTGAAGCTTTCTTT,CAIKRTGTHTEAFF
-,-,TRBV5-1,TRBJ2-2,TGCGCCAGCAGCTTGGGAGTTCGCAGGGAAATAAACACCGGGGAGCTGTTTTTT,CASSLGVRREINTGELFF
few,TRBD1,TRBV10-1,TRBJ1-1,TGCGCCAGCAGGGTGGACAGGGTGACTGAAGCTTTCTTT,CASRVDRVTEAFF
many,TRBD1,TRBV20-1,TRBJ2-7,TGCAGTGCTCGAGGACAGGGGGCTAACTACGAGCAGTACTTC,CSARGQGANYEQYF
few,TRBD2,TRBV20-1,TRBJ2-4,TGCAGTGCTGAGCAGACTAGCGGGAGGAACATTCAGTACTTC,CSAEQTSGRNIQYF
-,-,TRBV29-1,TRBJ2-1,TGCAGCGGGGGGACTTACAATGAGCAGTTCTTC,CSGGTYNEQFF
-,-,TRBV29-1,TRBJ1-2,TGCAGCGTGGCGGGGATCTATGGCTACACCTTC,CSVAGIYGYTF
few,-,TRBV5-1,TRBJ2-1,TGCGCCAGCAGACGTATGCTGGACTACAATGAGCAGTTCTTC,CASRRMLDYNEQFF
many,TRBD2,TRBV12-3/TRBV12-4,TRBJ2-1,TGTGCCAGCAGGAAAGCGGGAGAAGGGATGGATGAGCAGTTCTTC,CASRKAGEGMDEQFF
few,TRBD2,TRBV7-8,TRBJ2-5,TGTGCCAGCAGCCGGACTAGTCAAGAGACCCAGTACTTC,CASSRTSQETQYF
-,-,TRBV15,TRBJ2-5,TGTGCCACCAGCCAGGGGCTGGAGACCCAGTACTTC,CATSQGLETQYF
-,TRBD2,TRBV4-2,TRBJ2-1,TGTGCCAGCAGCCTATCCCAAGCGGGGGACTCCAATGAGCAGTTCTTC,CASSLSQAGDSNEQFF
-,-,TRBV12-5,TRBJ2-1,TGTGCTAGTGGAAGGGGCTACTACAATGAGCAGTTCTTC,CASGRGYYNEQFF
-,-,TRBV5-1,TRBJ1-4,TGCGCCAGCAGCTTGTACCAGAGCAATGAAAAACTGTTTTTT,CASSLYQSNEKLFF
many,-,TRBV7-2,TRBJ2-2,TGTGCCAGCAGCACCTCCTCGGGAGCCGGGGAGCTGTTTTTT,CASSTSSGAGELFF
few,-,TRBV5-1,TRBJ2-1,TGCGCCAGCGGACTTGCGGGACTTTACAATGAGCAGTTCTTC,CASGLAGLYNEQFF
-,-,TRBV7-8,TRBJ2-2,TGTGCCAGCAGCTGGACCCTCTTTGGGGAGCTGTTTTTT,CASSWTLFGELFF
-,TRBD1,TRBV11-3,TRBJ2-5,TGTGCCAGCAGCCAAGGACAGGTTCAGCAAGAGACCCAGTACTTC,CASSQGQVQQETQYF
many,-,TRBV5-1,TRBJ2-2,TGCGCCAGCAGCTTATACACCGGGACACAGAACACCGGGGAGCTGTTTTTT,CASSLYTGTQNTGELFF
many,-,TRBV29-1,TRBJ2-1,TGCAGCGTTGCGAGGACGACGACAACCCATGAGCAGTTCTTC,CSVARTTTTHEQFF